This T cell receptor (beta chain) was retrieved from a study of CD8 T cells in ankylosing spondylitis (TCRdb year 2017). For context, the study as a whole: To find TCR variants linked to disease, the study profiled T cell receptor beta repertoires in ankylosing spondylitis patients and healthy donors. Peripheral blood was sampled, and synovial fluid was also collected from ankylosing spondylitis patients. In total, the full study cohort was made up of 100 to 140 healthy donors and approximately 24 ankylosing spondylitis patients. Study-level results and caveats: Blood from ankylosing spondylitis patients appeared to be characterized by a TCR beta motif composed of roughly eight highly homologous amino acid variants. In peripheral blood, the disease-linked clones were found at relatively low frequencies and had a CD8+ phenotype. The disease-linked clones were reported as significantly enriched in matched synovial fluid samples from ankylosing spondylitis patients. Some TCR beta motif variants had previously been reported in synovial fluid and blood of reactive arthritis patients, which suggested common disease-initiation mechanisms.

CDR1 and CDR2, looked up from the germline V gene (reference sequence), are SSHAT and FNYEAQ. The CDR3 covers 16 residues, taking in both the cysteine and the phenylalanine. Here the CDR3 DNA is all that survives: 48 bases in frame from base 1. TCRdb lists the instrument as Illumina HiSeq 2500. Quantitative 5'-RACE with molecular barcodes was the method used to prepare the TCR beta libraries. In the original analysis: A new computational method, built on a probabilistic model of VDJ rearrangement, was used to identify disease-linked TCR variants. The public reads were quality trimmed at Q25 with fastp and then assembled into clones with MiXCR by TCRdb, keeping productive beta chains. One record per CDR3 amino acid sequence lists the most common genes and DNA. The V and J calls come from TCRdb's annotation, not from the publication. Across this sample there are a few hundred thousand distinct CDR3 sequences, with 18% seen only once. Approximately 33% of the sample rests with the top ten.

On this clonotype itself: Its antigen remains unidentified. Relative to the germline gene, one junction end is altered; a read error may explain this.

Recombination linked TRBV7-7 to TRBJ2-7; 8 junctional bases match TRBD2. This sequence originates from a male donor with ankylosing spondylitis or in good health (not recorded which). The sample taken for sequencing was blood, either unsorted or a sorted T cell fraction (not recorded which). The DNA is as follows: TGTGCTAGCAGCAAAAAGCGACTAGCGAATACCTACGAGCAGTACTTC. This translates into CASSKKRLANTYEQYF.